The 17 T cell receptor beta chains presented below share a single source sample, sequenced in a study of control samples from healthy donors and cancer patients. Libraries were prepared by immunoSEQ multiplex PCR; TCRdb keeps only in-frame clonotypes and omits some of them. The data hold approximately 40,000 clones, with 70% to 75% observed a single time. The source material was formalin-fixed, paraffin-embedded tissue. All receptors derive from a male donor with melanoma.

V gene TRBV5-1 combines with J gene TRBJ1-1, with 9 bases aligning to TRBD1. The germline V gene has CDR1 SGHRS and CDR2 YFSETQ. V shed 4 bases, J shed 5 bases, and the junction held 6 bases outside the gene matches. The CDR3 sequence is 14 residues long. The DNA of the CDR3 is TGCGCCAGCAGCGGTCCCGGGACAGGGACTGAAGCTTTCTTT. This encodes CASSGPGTGTEAFF.

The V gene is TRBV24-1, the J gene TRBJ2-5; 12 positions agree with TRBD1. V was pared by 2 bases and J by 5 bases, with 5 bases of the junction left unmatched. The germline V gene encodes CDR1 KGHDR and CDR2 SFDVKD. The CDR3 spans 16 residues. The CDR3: CATSDSGTGGAETQYF. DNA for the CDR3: TGTGCCACCAGTGATTCCGGGACAGGGGGCGCGGAGACCCAGTACTTC.

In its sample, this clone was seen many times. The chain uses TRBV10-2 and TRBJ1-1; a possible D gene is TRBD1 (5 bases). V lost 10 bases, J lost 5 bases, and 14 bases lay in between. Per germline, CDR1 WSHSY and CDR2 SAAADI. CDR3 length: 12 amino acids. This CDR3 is CATGYRGTEAFF. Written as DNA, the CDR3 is TGCGCCACAGGGTACAGAGGGACTGAAGCTTTCTTT.

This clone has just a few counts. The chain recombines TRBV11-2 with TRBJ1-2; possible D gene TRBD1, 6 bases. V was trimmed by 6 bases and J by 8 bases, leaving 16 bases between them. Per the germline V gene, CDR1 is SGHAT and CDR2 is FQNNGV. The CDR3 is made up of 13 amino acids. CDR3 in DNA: TGTGCCAGCAGACAACAGGGAGAGCAGGGCTACACCTTC. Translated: CASRQQGEQGYTF.

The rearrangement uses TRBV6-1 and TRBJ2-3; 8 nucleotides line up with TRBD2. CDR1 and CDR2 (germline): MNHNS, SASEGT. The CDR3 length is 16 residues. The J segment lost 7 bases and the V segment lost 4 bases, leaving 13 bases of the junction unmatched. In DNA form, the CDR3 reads TGTGCCAGCAGTGCCTGGGGAGCGGGAGAACGGAATACGCAGTATTTT. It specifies CASSAWGAGERNTQYF.

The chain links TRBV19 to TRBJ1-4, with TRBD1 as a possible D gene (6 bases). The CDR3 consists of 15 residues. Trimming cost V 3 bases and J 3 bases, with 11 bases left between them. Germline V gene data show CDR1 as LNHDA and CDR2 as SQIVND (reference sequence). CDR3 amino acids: CASSISDRPNEKLFF. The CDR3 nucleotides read TGTGCCAGTAGTATTTCCGACAGGCCTAATGAAAAACTGTTTTTT.

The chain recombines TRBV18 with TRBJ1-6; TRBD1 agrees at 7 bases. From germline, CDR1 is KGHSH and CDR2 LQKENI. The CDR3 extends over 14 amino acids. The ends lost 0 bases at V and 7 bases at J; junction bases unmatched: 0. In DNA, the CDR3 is TGTGCCAGCTCACCACCGGGACAGAATTCACCCCTCCACTTT. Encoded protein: CASSPPGQNSPLHF.

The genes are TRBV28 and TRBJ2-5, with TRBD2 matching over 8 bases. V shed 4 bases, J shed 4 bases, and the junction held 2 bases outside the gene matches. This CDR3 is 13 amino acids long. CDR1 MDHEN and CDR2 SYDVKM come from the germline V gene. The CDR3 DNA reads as TGTGCCAGCAGTTCAGCGGGAGTAGAGACCCAGTACTTC. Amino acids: CASSSAGVETQYF.

CDR3 nucleotide sequence: TGTGCCAGCGGTCGCCCGGGACCGAGGTCACCCCTCCACTTT. This sequence encodes CASGRPGPRSPLHF. The chain has TRBV6-5 and TRBJ1-6; weak D call: TRBD1 (5 bases). Trimming took 8 bases from V and 10 from J, leaving 18 bases between them. The germline V gene has CDR1 MNHEY and CDR2 SVGAGI. There are 14 residues in the CDR3.

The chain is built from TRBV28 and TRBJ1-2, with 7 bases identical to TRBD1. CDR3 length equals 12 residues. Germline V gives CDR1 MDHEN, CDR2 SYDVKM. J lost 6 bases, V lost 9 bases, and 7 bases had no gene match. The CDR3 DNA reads TGTGCCAGTCAACAGGGGTTCGATGGCTACACCTTC. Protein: CASQQGFDGYTF.

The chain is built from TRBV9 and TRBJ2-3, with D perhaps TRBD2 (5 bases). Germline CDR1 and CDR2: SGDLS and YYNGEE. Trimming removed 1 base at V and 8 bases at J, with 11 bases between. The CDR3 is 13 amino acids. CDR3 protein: CASSVNVGVTQYF. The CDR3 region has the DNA TGTGCCAGCAGCGTAAATGTCGGGGTTACGCAGTATTTT.

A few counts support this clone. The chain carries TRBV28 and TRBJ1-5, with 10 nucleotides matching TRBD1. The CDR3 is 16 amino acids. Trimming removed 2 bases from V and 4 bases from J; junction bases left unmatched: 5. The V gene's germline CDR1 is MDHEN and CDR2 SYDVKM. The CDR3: CASSLLRTGGNQPQHF. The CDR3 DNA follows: TGTGCCAGCAGTTTACTCCGGACAGGGGGGAATCAGCCCCAGCATTTT.

The CDR3 DNA reads as TGTGCCAGCAGGAAGGCGGGAGGAAGCTACGAGCAGTACTTC. Protein sequence: CASRKAGGSYEQYF. This chain uses TRBV6-5 with TRBJ2-7; 8 nucleotides align to TRBD2. Per the germline V gene, CDR1 is MNHEY and CDR2 is SVGAGI. The V segment lost 6 bases and the J segment 3 bases; nucleotides outside the gene matches: 7. The CDR3 consists of 14 residues.

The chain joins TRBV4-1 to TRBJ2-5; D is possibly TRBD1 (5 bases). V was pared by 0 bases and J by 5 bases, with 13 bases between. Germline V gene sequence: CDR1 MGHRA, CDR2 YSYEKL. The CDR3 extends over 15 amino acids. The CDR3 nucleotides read TGCGCCAGCAGCCAAGATACCAGGGTTTTCGAGACCCAGTACTTC. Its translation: CASSQDTRVFETQYF.

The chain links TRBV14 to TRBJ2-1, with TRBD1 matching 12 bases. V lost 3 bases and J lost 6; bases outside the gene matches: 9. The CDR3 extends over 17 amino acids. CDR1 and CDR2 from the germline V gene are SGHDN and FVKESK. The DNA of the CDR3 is TGTGCCAGCAGCCAGTTTCTCGGGACAGGGGGCTTCAATGAGCAGTTCTTC. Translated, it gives CASSQFLGTGGFNEQFF.

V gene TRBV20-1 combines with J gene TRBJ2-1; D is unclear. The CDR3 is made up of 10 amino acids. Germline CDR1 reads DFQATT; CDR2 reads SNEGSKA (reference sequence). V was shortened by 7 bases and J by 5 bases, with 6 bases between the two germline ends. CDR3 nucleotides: TGCAGTGTTTTAGACAATGAGCAGTTCTTC. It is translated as CSVLDNEQFF.

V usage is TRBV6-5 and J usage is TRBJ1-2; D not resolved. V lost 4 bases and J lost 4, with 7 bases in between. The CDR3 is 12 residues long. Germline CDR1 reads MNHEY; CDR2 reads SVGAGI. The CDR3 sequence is CASSSTAYGYTF. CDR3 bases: TGTGCCAGCAGTTCAACAGCCTATGGCTACACCTTC.